Listed below are T cell receptor beta chains from one sample, sequenced in a study of blood T cells in healthy people across ages. MiXCR, run by TCRdb on the 5' RACE reads, gives a single entry per CDR3 protein. Of roughly 1,500,000 distinct CDR3 sequences in the sample, around two fifths were seen once. Specimen: blood. The receptors were sampled from a woman aged 18-29 years in good health. The CDR3 runs from the conserved cysteine through the conserved F or W. Fields, in order: D gene, clone size, J gene, V gene, CDR3 DNA, CDR3 protein. The D gene is left open where the match is weak. Some rows mark clone size as missing; the rest say once, few, many or name a class of expanded clone.

D gene: .
clone size: .
J gene: TRBJ2-7
V gene: TRBV29-1
CDR3 DNA: TGCAGCGTTGAACTACGGGACGGAGGCTACGAGCAGTACTTC
CDR3 protein: CSVELRDGGYEQYF

D gene: TRBD2
clone size: .
J gene: TRBJ2-1
V gene: TRBV18
CDR3 DNA: TGTGCCAGCTTACTAACTAGCGGGAACGGTGAGCAGTTCTTC
CDR3 protein: CASLLTSGNGEQFF

D gene: TRBD1
clone size: .
J gene: TRBJ1-2
V gene: TRBV20-1
CDR3 DNA: TGCAGTGCTAGAGATCGGGAGGGGGCGGACTATGGCTACACCTTC
CDR3 protein: CSARDREGADYGYTF

D gene: .
clone size: once
J gene: TRBJ1-1
V gene: TRBV21-1
CDR3 DNA: TGTGCCAGCAGCAAAGCCAGGCCCTCTCACAACACTGAAGCTTTCTTT
CDR3 protein: CASSKARPSHNTEAFF

D gene: TRBD2
clone size: once
J gene: TRBJ2-1
V gene: TRBV20-1
CDR3 DNA: TGCAGTGCCATCCCCGGGACTAATAATGAGCAGTTCTTC
CDR3 protein: CSAIPGTNNEQFF

D gene: TRBD2
clone size: .
J gene: TRBJ2-5
V gene: TRBV7-2
CDR3 DNA: TGTGCCAGCAGCTTAGCTCTAGCGGGGGGGCCTAGGCAAGAGACCCAGTACTTC
CDR3 protein: CASSLALAGGPRQETQYF

D gene: TRBD2
clone size: few
J gene: TRBJ2-1
V gene: TRBV4-1
CDR3 DNA: TGCGCCAGCAGCCAAGGGTACGGCGGGAGTGGTTCCGGCGAGCAGTTCTTC
CDR3 protein: CASSQGYGGSGSGEQFF

D gene: TRBD2
clone size: .
J gene: TRBJ2-1
V gene: TRBV6-5
CDR3 DNA: TGTGCCAGCAGAGGGGGGACTAGCGGGGGTTACAATGAGCAGTTCTTC
CDR3 protein: CASRGGTSGGYNEQFF

D gene: .
clone size: .
J gene: TRBJ1-5
V gene: TRBV6-5
CDR3 DNA: TGTGCCAGCAGTTACTTCAGCCCTGGATCTTCCCTCGCGCATAGCAATCAGCCCCAGCATTTT
CDR3 protein: CASSYFSPGSSLAHSNQPQHF

D gene: TRBD1
clone size: .
J gene: TRBJ2-7
V gene: TRBV30
CDR3 DNA: TGTGCCTGGAGTGCCCCCGGGACAGGGAACGGCGAGCAGTACTTC
CDR3 protein: CAWSAPGTGNGEQYF

D gene: .
clone size: few
J gene: TRBJ2-7
V gene: TRBV20-1
CDR3 DNA: TGCAGTGCTAGAGACAGGGCAGGGGCGTCCTACGAGCAGTACTTC
CDR3 protein: CSARDRAGASYEQYF

D gene: TRBD1
clone size: .
J gene: TRBJ2-1
V gene: TRBV6-5
CDR3 DNA: TGTGCCAGCAGTTACCGGGACAGGGGGAGTGATGAGCAGTTCTTC
CDR3 protein: CASSYRDRGSDEQFF

D gene: .
clone size: .
J gene: TRBJ2-7
V gene: TRBV20-1
CDR3 DNA: TGCAGTGCCGGGGGACAAATGAATGCCCAGTACTTC
CDR3 protein: CSAGGQMNAQYF

D gene: .
clone size: .
J gene: TRBJ2-1
V gene: TRBV5-1
CDR3 DNA: TGCGCCAGCAGCCGGGCACGTGCCCAGGAAAGGGATGAGCAGTTCTTC
CDR3 protein: CASSRARAQERDEQFF

D gene: TRBD1
clone size: .
J gene: TRBJ1-2
V gene: TRBV5-5
CDR3 DNA: TGTGCCAGCAGCGACGGGACAGCTTTTAACTATGGCTACACCTTC
CDR3 protein: CASSDGTAFNYGYTF

D gene: TRBD2
clone size: .
J gene: TRBJ2-3
V gene: TRBV20-1
CDR3 DNA: TGCAGTGCTATCGGGCTAGCGGGAGGGCCTGGAATAGATACGCAGTATTTT
CDR3 protein: CSAIGLAGGPGIDTQYF

D gene: .
clone size: .
J gene: TRBJ2-5
V gene: TRBV6-1
CDR3 DNA: TGTGCCAGCAGTGAATTTGGCGGGGAGACCCAGTACTTC
CDR3 protein: CASSEFGGETQYF

D gene: .
clone size: .
J gene: TRBJ2-6
V gene: TRBV12-3/TRBV12-4
CDR3 DNA: TGTGCCAGCATGCAGGGAGCTGGGACCAACGTCCTGACTTTC
CDR3 protein: CASMQGAGTNVLTF

D gene: TRBD1
clone size: few
J gene: TRBJ2-5
V gene: TRBV5-1
CDR3 DNA: TGCGCCAGCAGCAAAAGGGCAGGGGGCGGCCAAGAGACCCAGTACTTC
CDR3 protein: CASSKRAGGGQETQYF

D gene: TRBD1
clone size: .
J gene: TRBJ2-7
V gene: TRBV10-3
CDR3 DNA: TGTGCCATCGGGGGACAGAGCTCCTACGAGCAGTACTTC
CDR3 protein: CAIGGQSSYEQYF

D gene: .
clone size: .
J gene: TRBJ1-5
V gene: TRBV5-1
CDR3 DNA: TGCGCCAGCAGCCTGGAGGGGGTTCAGGGCCAGCCCCAGCATTTT
CDR3 protein: CASSLEGVQGQPQHF

D gene: .
clone size: .
J gene: TRBJ2-7
V gene: TRBV6-6
CDR3 DNA: TGTGCCAGCAGTGACTCGTCTGGGACGTACGAGCAGTACTTC
CDR3 protein: CASSDSSGTYEQYF

D gene: .
clone size: few
J gene: TRBJ1-2
V gene: TRBV9
CDR3 DNA: TGTGCCAGCAGTGCGTACCAGGAGCCGGCTAACTATGGCTACACCTTC
CDR3 protein: CASSAYQEPANYGYTF

D gene: .
clone size: few
J gene: TRBJ2-1
V gene: TRBV7-2
CDR3 DNA: TGTGCCAGCAGCTTAGGAGGGGGTGTGTATGAGCAGTTCTTC
CDR3 protein: CASSLGGGVYEQFF

D gene: .
clone size: .
J gene: TRBJ2-3
V gene: TRBV10-2
CDR3 DNA: TGCGCCAGCAGTGACACCAAAAGCACAGATACGCAGTATTTT
CDR3 protein: CASSDTKSTDTQYF

D gene: .
clone size: many
J gene: TRBJ2-7
V gene: TRBV12-3/TRBV12-4
CDR3 DNA: TGTGCCAGCAGCGTCGGGACATACAGCTACGAGCAGTACTTC
CDR3 protein: CASSVGTYSYEQYF

D gene: TRBD2
clone size: .
J gene: TRBJ2-1
V gene: TRBV20-1
CDR3 DNA: TGCAGTGCTCCAGAGGTCGGGGGGGTCGGCGAGGAGCAGTTCTTC
CDR3 protein: CSAPEVGGVGEEQFF

D gene: .
clone size: .
J gene: TRBJ1-2
V gene: TRBV2
CDR3 DNA: TGTGCCAGCAGCCACAGGGTATCGGATGGCTGCACCTTC
CDR3 protein: CASSHRVSDGCTF

D gene: .
clone size: .
J gene: TRBJ2-7
V gene: TRBV11-2
CDR3 DNA: TGTGCCAGCAGCTTCGGGCTAGTAGGATACGAGCAGTACTTC
CDR3 protein: CASSFGLVGYEQYF

D gene: TRBD2
clone size: few
J gene: TRBJ2-7
V gene: TRBV27
CDR3 DNA: TGTGCCAGCAGTTTAAGGCTAGCGGGAGGGATGCCCTACGAGCAGTACTTC
CDR3 protein: CASSLRLAGGMPYEQYF

D gene: .
clone size: .
J gene: TRBJ2-7
V gene: TRBV28
CDR3 DNA: TGTGCCAGCAGTTCGCAGGGCTCAGGGAATTACGAGCAGTACTTC
CDR3 protein: CASSSQGSGNYEQYF

D gene: .
clone size: .
J gene: TRBJ2-1
V gene: TRBV12-3/TRBV12-4
CDR3 DNA: TGTGCCAGCAGTTTAGAGTTCCTAGTGGGGTATGGGAATGAGCAGTTCTTC
CDR3 protein: CASSLEFLVGYGNEQFF

D gene: TRBD1
clone size: few
J gene: TRBJ2-2
V gene: TRBV4-1
CDR3 DNA: TGCGCCAGCACACCTAGAGGGGGCGTTAATAATGGGGAGCTGTTTTTT
CDR3 protein: CASTPRGGVNNGELFF

D gene: .
clone size: .
J gene: TRBJ2-2
V gene: TRBV7-2
CDR3 DNA: TGTGCCAGCAGCCGCCGGGGCTTAAACACCGGGGAGCTGTTTTTT
CDR3 protein: CASSRRGLNTGELFF

D gene: .
clone size: .
J gene: TRBJ2-1
V gene: TRBV5-6
CDR3 DNA: TGTGCCAGCAGCTGGAAATTAGCGACCTCCTACAATGAGCAGTTCTTC
CDR3 protein: CASSWKLATSYNEQFF

D gene: .
clone size: .
J gene: TRBJ2-2
V gene: TRBV10-1
CDR3 DNA: TGCGCCAGCAGTGAGGGGGGCCTAGGGGAGCTGTTTTTT
CDR3 protein: CASSEGGLGELFF

D gene: .
clone size: .
J gene: TRBJ2-7
V gene: TRBV6-2/TRBV6-3
CDR3 DNA: TGTGCCAGCACCACCAACTACGAGCAGTACTTC
CDR3 protein: CASTTNYEQYF

D gene: .
clone size: .
J gene: TRBJ1-5
V gene: TRBV2
CDR3 DNA: TGTGCCAGCAGTGAGGGCAGGAGAAATTTTTATCAGCCCCAGCATTTT
CDR3 protein: CASSEGRRNFYQPQHF

D gene: TRBD1
clone size: few
J gene: TRBJ2-3
V gene: TRBV10-3
CDR3 DNA: TGTGCCATCAGCGGGGACAGAAAATCTAGCACAGATACGCAGTATTTT
CDR3 protein: CAISGDRKSSTDTQYF

D gene: TRBD2
clone size: few
J gene: TRBJ2-4
V gene: TRBV20-1
CDR3 DNA: TGCAGTGCTAGAGAACCAGCGGGGGGTTTCGGCATTCAGTACTTC
CDR3 protein: CSAREPAGGFGIQYF

D gene: .
clone size: .
J gene: TRBJ2-1
V gene: TRBV2
CDR3 DNA: TGTGCCAGCAGTGAAGATGCGGCCAGCTCCTACAATGAGCAGTTCTTC
CDR3 protein: CASSEDAASSYNEQFF

D gene: .
clone size: few
J gene: TRBJ2-3
V gene: TRBV29-1
CDR3 DNA: TGCAGCGTTGAGTTCGGTCAGAGCACAGATACGCAGTATTTT
CDR3 protein: CSVEFGQSTDTQYF

D gene: .
clone size: .
J gene: TRBJ2-2
V gene: TRBV6-6
CDR3 DNA: TGTGCCAGCACCCGAGGTGGGGGGAGAGGAACCGGGGAGCTGTTTTTT
CDR3 protein: CASTRGGGRGTGELFF

D gene: TRBD1
clone size: few
J gene: TRBJ2-7
V gene: TRBV3-1
CDR3 DNA: TGTGCCAGCAGCCAACTGGGACAGGGAGACGAGCAGTACTTC
CDR3 protein: CASSQLGQGDEQYF

D gene: .
clone size: once
J gene: TRBJ2-3
V gene: TRBV5-1
CDR3 DNA: TGCGCCAGCAGTTTCCCCGGGGGCCCAGATACGCAGTATTTT
CDR3 protein: CASSFPGGPDTQYF

D gene: TRBD2
clone size: few
J gene: TRBJ2-1
V gene: TRBV7-3
CDR3 DNA: TGTGCCAGCAGCTTAGCTATGGCGGGGGTCTACAATGAGCAGTTCTTC
CDR3 protein: CASSLAMAGVYNEQFF

D gene: TRBD2
clone size: few
J gene: TRBJ2-1
V gene: TRBV10-3
CDR3 DNA: TGTGCCACCTGTCCCGGGACTAGCGGGGGGCGTTACTACAATGAGCAGTTCTTC
CDR3 protein: CATCPGTSGGRYYNEQFF

D gene: .
clone size: .
J gene: TRBJ2-3
V gene: TRBV2
CDR3 DNA: TGTGCCAGTAGTGAATTGGCCTTGAACACAGATACGCAGTATTTT
CDR3 protein: CASSELALNTDTQYF

D gene: TRBD1
clone size: .
J gene: TRBJ2-3
V gene: TRBV5-5
CDR3 DNA: TGTGCCAGCAGCTTTGATGCGGACAGGGCGTTAGATACGCAGTATTTT
CDR3 protein: CASSFDADRALDTQYF

D gene: .
clone size: .
J gene: TRBJ1-2
V gene: TRBV6-2/TRBV6-3
CDR3 DNA: TGTGCCAGCAGTTACTCGAACGGGAATGGCTACACCTTC
CDR3 protein: CASSYSNGNGYTF

D gene: TRBD1
clone size: few
J gene: TRBJ2-7
V gene: TRBV19
CDR3 DNA: TGTGCCAGTAGTATTGGGACAGGGCTGAACGAGCAGTACTTC
CDR3 protein: CASSIGTGLNEQYF

D gene: TRBD2
clone size: .
J gene: TRBJ2-1
V gene: TRBV27
CDR3 DNA: TGTGCCAGCAGTTTGGGAGCGGGGACCTCCTACAATGAGCAGTTCTTC
CDR3 protein: CASSLGAGTSYNEQFF

D gene: .
clone size: .
J gene: TRBJ1-1
V gene: TRBV10-3
CDR3 DNA: TGTGCCATCAGTGGAGGGCCCTCGAACACTGAAGCTTTCTTT
CDR3 protein: CAISGGPSNTEAFF

D gene: TRBD1
clone size: .
J gene: TRBJ1-2
V gene: TRBV20-1
CDR3 DNA: TGCAGCGCACGTTACAGATCGAAGGGACAGGGAGCCTACACCTTC
CDR3 protein: CSARYRSKGQGAYTF

D gene: .
clone size: few
J gene: TRBJ2-1
V gene: TRBV12-3/TRBV12-4
CDR3 DNA: TGTGCCAGCAGCAAAATTAGCGGTCGCTCCTACAATGAGCAGTTCTTC
CDR3 protein: CASSKISGRSYNEQFF

D gene: .
clone size: .
J gene: TRBJ1-5
V gene: TRBV2
CDR3 DNA: TGTGCCAGCAATGCGGGGCAGGGCAATCAGCCCCAGCATTTT
CDR3 protein: CASNAGQGNQPQHF

D gene: .
clone size: .
J gene: TRBJ2-7
V gene: TRBV12-3/TRBV12-4
CDR3 DNA: TGTGCCAGCAGTTTAGGGCTAGGACAATACAATGAGCAGTACTTC
CDR3 protein: CASSLGLGQYNEQYF

D gene: TRBD1
clone size: .
J gene: TRBJ2-2
V gene: TRBV6-5
CDR3 DNA: TGTGCCAGCAGGCGCCAACCGGGACAGGGAAGCACCGGGGAGCTGTTTTTT
CDR3 protein: CASRRQPGQGSTGELFF

D gene: .
clone size: .
J gene: TRBJ1-1
V gene: TRBV18
CDR3 DNA: TGTGCCAGCTCACCATGGGATAATGGGGGCACTGAAGCTTTCTTT
CDR3 protein: CASSPWDNGGTEAFF